This TCR beta chain was identified in a study of metastatic and nonmetastatic thyroid tumors. Study background: Blood and tumor or nodule tissue repertoires from malignant and benign thyroid patients were compared. Study-wide findings and caveats: As reported, TCR beta diversity in blood and tumor was significantly higher in malignant thyroid tumors than in benign nodules.

Each patient went into thyroid surgery without having received any treatment. This clone was detected only a few times. Its antigen is currently unknown. In the study's own analysis: It was from CDR3 differences across clinicopathological groups that a distant-metastasis classifier for papillary thyroid cancer was built. MiXCR re-clonotyped the PCR reads for TCRdb. The V and J calls and clone size come from TCRdb's table, not from the authors' own analysis. The sample contains some 19,000 clones, less than 30% of which appear only once. CDR3 length: 14 amino acids. The V gene lost 3 bases and the J gene lost 0 bases, with 6 bases spanning the gap. Germline assignment: CDR1 SNHLY and CDR2 FYNNEI.

The chain links TRBV2 to TRBJ1-5; D remains unclear. The sequencing sample was made of blood. This receptor was taken from a male donor with papillary thyroid cancer or a benign thyroid nodule (not recorded which). Some clones in this sample may be carry-over from other donors' samples. The CDR3 spells CASSDRYSNQPQHF. Written as DNA, the CDR3 is TGTGCCAGCAGTGACCGATATAGCAATCAGCCCCAGCATTTT.